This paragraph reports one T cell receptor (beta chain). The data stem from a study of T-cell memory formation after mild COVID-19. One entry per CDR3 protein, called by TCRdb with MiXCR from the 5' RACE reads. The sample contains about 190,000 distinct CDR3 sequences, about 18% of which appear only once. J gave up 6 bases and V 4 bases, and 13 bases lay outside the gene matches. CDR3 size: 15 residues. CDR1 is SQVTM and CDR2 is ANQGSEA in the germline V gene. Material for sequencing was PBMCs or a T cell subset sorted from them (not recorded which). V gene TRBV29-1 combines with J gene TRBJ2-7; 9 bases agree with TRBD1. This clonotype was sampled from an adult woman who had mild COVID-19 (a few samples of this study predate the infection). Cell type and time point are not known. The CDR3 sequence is CSVVLPWDRVGEQYF. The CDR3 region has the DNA TGCAGCGTTGTTCTCCCGTGGGACAGGGTTGGCGAGCAGTACTTC.